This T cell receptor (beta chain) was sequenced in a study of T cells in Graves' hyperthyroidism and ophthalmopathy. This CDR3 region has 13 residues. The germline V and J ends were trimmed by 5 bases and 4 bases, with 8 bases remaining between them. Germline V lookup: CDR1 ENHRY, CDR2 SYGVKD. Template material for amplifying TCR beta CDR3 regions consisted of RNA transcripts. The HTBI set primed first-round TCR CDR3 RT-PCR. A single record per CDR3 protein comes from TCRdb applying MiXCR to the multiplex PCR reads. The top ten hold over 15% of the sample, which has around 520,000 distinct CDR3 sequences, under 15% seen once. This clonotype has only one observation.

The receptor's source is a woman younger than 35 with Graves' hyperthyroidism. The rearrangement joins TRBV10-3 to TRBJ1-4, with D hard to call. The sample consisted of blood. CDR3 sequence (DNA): TGTGCCATCAGTTACGGCCGTAATGAAAAACTGTTTTTT. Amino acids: CAISYGRNEKLFF.